This note documents a single T cell receptor (beta chain) sequence. Antigen specificity is unknown. The CDR3 is 15 amino acids. The V and J ends lost 3 bases and 6 bases respectively, with 15 bases between them. From germline, CDR1 is WSHSY and CDR2 SAAADI. These data are taken from a study of cytomegalovirus exposure and HLA in healthy donors. About the research overall: An earlier analysis identified 117 million unique TCR beta sequences in approximately 190 million T cells. Whole-study results and caveats: The study carried out a later analysis of TCR beta sequences. It associated some 15,000 of them with specific HLA alleles at a false discovery rate of 0.05. Prediction of most subjects' HLA-A and HLA-B alleles by TCR beta sequences was reportedly accurate.

Primers: 60 Vbeta forward and 13 Jbeta reverse. Some clones are missing from TCRdb's copy, which holds only in-frame ones; the method was immunoSEQ multiplex PCR. The repertoire holds approximately 200,000 clones, about 77% seen once, with 4.5% to 7.5% in the top ten. The chain couples TRBV10-2 to TRBJ1-5; D possibly corresponds to TRBD1 (5 bases). The sequenced sample consisted of PBMCs. This sequence was found in a woman aged 25 to 45 in good health and CMV-seropositive. The chain's CDR3 is CASSDPGGVSQPQHF. The DNA for the CDR3 is TGCGCCAGCAGTGACCCGGGGGGAGTGAGTCAGCCCCAGCATTTT.